Presented here are 13 T cell receptor beta chains from one specimen sequenced in a study of blood T cell repertoires in COVID-19. TCRdb's table, derived via immunoSEQ multiplex PCR, lists solely in-frame clones and lacks some. This table has 250,000 or so clones, roughly 90% appearing once. The sequenced material came from peripheral blood. The receptors shown here come from an older woman with acute or convalescent COVID-19.

The V gene is TRBV5-1, the J gene TRBJ2-7, with 7 nucleotides matching TRBD1. J gave up 2 bases and V 0 bases, and 8 bases lay outside the gene matches. The germline V gene encodes CDR1 SGHRS and CDR2 YFSETQ. The CDR3 is 16 residues long. This CDR3 reads CASSLGITGVTYEQYF. In DNA form, the CDR3 reads TGCGCCAGCAGCTTGGGTATTACAGGGGTTACCTACGAGCAGTACTTC.

This clone has just a few counts. The chain has TRBV28 and TRBJ2-7; 9 nucleotides agree with TRBD2. There are 15 residues in the CDR3. CDR1 and CDR2 from the germline V gene are MDHEN and SYDVKM. Trimming took 7 bases from V and 0 from J; bases not matched to a gene: 7. The CDR3 nucleotides are TGTGCCAGCACGAGCGGGGGGATTAGCTCCTACGAGCAGTACTTC. This gives the protein CASTSGGISSYEQYF.

The chain has TRBV6-5 and TRBJ1-1, with D unresolved. Germline V gene sequence: CDR1 MNHEY, CDR2 SVGAGI. The V gene lost 0 bases and the J gene lost 0 bases, with 8 bases spanning the gap. This CDR3 comprises 15 residues. The CDR3 DNA is TGTGCCAGCAGTTACTCTCTTGCAGTGAACACTGAAGCTTTCTTT. Translation: CASSYSLAVNTEAFF.

This clone was detected a few times. J is TRBJ2-1 and V is TRBV5-6, with 13 bases fitting TRBD2. Trimming took 4 bases from V and 5 from J; bases not matched to a gene: 15. The CDR3 has 19 residues. Germline CDR1 is SGHDT and CDR2 is YYEEEE. The CDR3 here is CASSPDGLAGARGNNEQFF. CDR3 sequence (DNA): TGTGCCAGCAGCCCCGACGGACTAGCGGGAGCCCGAGGGAACAATGAGCAGTTCTTC.

V gene TRBV9 combines with J gene TRBJ1-6; maybe TRBD1 (5 bases). V was clipped by 4 bases and J by 6 bases, with 14 bases between them. The CDR3 is made up of 15 amino acids. The germline V gene has CDR1 SGDLS and CDR2 YYNGEE. CDR3 in amino acids: CASSSGGARNSPLHF. For the CDR3, the DNA is TGTGCCAGCAGCTCAGGTGGGGCGCGTAATTCACCCCTCCACTTT.

This chain links TRBV7-2 with TRBJ1-1, with a possible D match to TRBD1 (6 bases). The germline V and J ends were trimmed by 6 bases and 7 bases, with 15 bases remaining between them. Germline V gene sequence: CDR1 SGHTA, CDR2 FQGNSA. CDR3 length: 13 residues. CDR3 in amino acids: CASSYRQDIEAFF. Here the CDR3 DNA reads TGTGCCAGCAGTTACCGACAGGACATTGAAGCTTTCTTT.

The rearrangement joins TRBV19 to TRBJ1-2, with D possibly matching TRBD1 (6 bases). Trimming took 4 bases from V and 8 from J, leaving 17 bases between them. The CDR3 is 14 residues long. The germline gives CDR1 LNHDA, CDR2 SQIVND (reference sequence). CDR3 sequence reads: CASSTAQGISGYTF. For the CDR3, the DNA is TGTGCCAGTAGTACAGCTCAGGGGATTAGCGGCTACACCTTC.

The chain links TRBV9 to TRBJ1-3; TRBD1 is a possible D gene (5 bases). V was pared by 1 base and J by 2 bases, with 7 bases between. Germline V gives CDR1 SGDLS, CDR2 YYNGEE. The CDR3 totals 14 residues. CDR3 coding DNA: TGTGCCAGCAGCGTACAGGGTCCTGGAAACACCATATATTTT. Amino acids: CASSVQGPGNTIYF. The full variable domain, in which reference TRBV9 and TRBJ1-3 provide the parts outside the CDR3, is DSGVTQTPKHLITATGQRVTLRCSPRSGDLSVYWYQQSLDQGLQFLIQYYNGEERAKGNILERFSAQQFPDLHSELNLSSLELGDSALYFCASSVQGPGNTIYFGEGSWLTVV.

Concerning this clone: Different DNA sequences within this sample yield the same CDR3. The chain recombines TRBV9 with TRBJ2-5; TRBD2 aligns across 7 bases. The CDR3 length is 15 residues. With V trimmed by 0 bases and J by 3 bases, 5 bases remained unmatched. Looked up from germline, CDR1 is SGDLS and CDR2 is YYNGEE. The CDR3 sequence: CASSVAGLAEETQYF. CDR3 DNA sequence: TGTGCCAGCAGCGTAGCTGGGCTAGCGGAAGAGACCCAGTACTTC.

The chain is built from TRBV29-1 and TRBJ2-1, with 8 bases fitting TRBD2. The V gene end was trimmed by 3 bases and the J gene end by 4 bases; junction bases not matched to a gene: 2. CDR3 size: 13 residues. The germline gives CDR1 SQVTM, CDR2 ANQGSEA. CDR3 DNA: TGCAGCGTTGATCGGGGGGGGTACAATGAGCAGTTCTTC. It is translated as CSVDRGGYNEQFF.

The gene calls are TRBV18 and TRBJ2-1; TRBD1 matches 8 bases. The germline V gene encodes CDR1 KGHSH and CDR2 LQKENI. The CDR3 is 13 amino acids. Trimming at V came to 5 bases and at J to 9 bases, leaving 6 bases not matched to a gene. The DNA for the CDR3 is TGTGCCAGCTCAGCAGCAGGGGGCTTTGAGCAGTTCTTC. Encoded protein: CASSAAGGFEQFF.

The chain carries TRBV15 and TRBJ2-1; 8 nucleotides line up with TRBD1. Germline V gene lookup returns CDR1 LNHNV and CDR2 YYDKDF (reference sequence). The CDR3 runs to 12 residues. The V gene end was trimmed by 8 bases and the J gene end by 7 bases; junction bases not matched to a gene: 4. Here the CDR3 reads CATRTGRNEQFF. DNA of the CDR3: TGTGCCACCCGGACAGGGCGGAATGAGCAGTTCTTC.

The chain is built from TRBV19 and TRBJ2-5; 13 positions agree with TRBD2. From germline, CDR1 is LNHDA and CDR2 SQIVND (reference sequence). The trim removed 3 bases at V and 5 bases at J, leaving 9 bases unmatched. CDR3 length: 17 residues. The CDR3 DNA sequence: TGTGCCAGTAGTATGCGGACTAGCGGGGGTATAGGGGAGACCCAGTACTTC. Amino acid sequence: CASSMRTSGGIGETQYF.